The present entry profiles one T cell receptor beta chain with its context. Its antigen remains unknown. This specimen belongs to a study of beta chain features in type 1 diabetes. Findings and caveats of the study: Shorter TCRB CDR3s, moderately but significantly so, were found in Type 1 diabetes patients in all four CD4+ subsets. Cells with high TCR expression could be over-represented by cDNA sequencing. A PCR bias possibly favoring shorter templates would apply equally to patients and controls.

What was sequenced were expressed TCRB transcripts, since all of the isolated RNA had been reverse transcribed. Using immunoSEQ multiplex PCR, the repertoire was profiled, and TCRdb retains in-frame clones only, with some absent. The sample includes 40,000 to 60,000 clones, 55% to 75% of them seen just once. Sorting with CD45RO/CCR7/CD25/CD127/CD95/CD27 yielded naive, central memory, regulatory and stem-like memory CD4+ cells. Trimming stripped 1 base from V and 3 bases from J, with 7 bases between. The CDR3 has 13 residues. Germline lookup yields CDR1 GTSNPN and CDR2 SVGIG (reference sequence). The rearrangement uses TRBV30 and TRBJ1-5; D call uncertain. Material for sequencing was stem cell memory CD4+ T cells from blood. The receptor's source is a woman between 25 and 40 years old with type 1 diabetes. The CDR3 spells CAWSGSINQPQHF. The CDR3 DNA is TGTGCCTGGAGTGGTTCAATCAATCAGCCCCAGCATTTT.